Below are 4 T cell receptor beta chains sequenced from a single sample in a study of cytotoxic CD8 clonotypes in ibrutinib-treated CLL. The data were produced by immunoSEQ multiplex PCR, yet TCRdb's version contains in-frame clones alone and is incomplete. Seen here are more than 200,000 clones, roughly 70% observed once, and the top ten hold roughly 15%. Sequences were derived from PBMCs, sampled after 24 months of ibrutinib treatment. The receptor source for this set is a human donor with chronic lymphocytic leukemia.

The rearrangement uses TRBV7-3 and TRBJ2-1, with 13 bases aligning to TRBD2. Germline CDR1 reads SGHTA; CDR2 reads FQGTGA. There are 17 residues in the CDR3. J gave up 8 bases and V 0 bases, and 7 bases lay outside the gene matches. CDR3 DNA sequence: TGTGCCAGCAGCTTAACGGGACTAGCGGGAAGGGGCTATGAGCAGTTCTTC. Translated, it gives CASSLTGLAGRGYEQFF. The whole variable domain, remainder taken from reference TRBV7-3 and TRBJ2-1, is GAGVSQTPSNKVTEKGKYVELRCDPISGHTALYWYRQSLGQGPEFLIYFQGTGAADDSGLPNDRFFAVRPEGSVSTLKIQRTERGDSAVYLCASSLTGLAGRGYEQFFGPGTRLTVL.

The V and J genes are TRBV2 and TRBJ2-7; no clear D. The V gene's germline CDR1 is SNHLY and CDR2 FYNNEI. The V and J ends lost 7 bases and 12 bases respectively, with 16 bases between them. This CDR3 is 11 amino acids long. CDR3 nucleotide sequence: TGTGCCAGCAACGTAGCTGGAGACCGGTACTTC. Amino acid sequence: CASNVAGDRYF.

CDR3 sequence: CASGTYEQYF. CDR3 in DNA: TGTGCCAGCGGGACCTACGAGCAGTACTTC. This chain uses TRBV6-6 with TRBJ2-7; D not resolved. The germline V gene has CDR1 MNHNY and CDR2 SVGAGI (reference sequence). V lost 8 bases to trimming and J lost 2 bases, with 4 bases between them. This CDR3 has 10 residues.

The rearrangement joins TRBV28 to TRBJ1-2; TRBD1 aligns across 7 bases. The germline V gene encodes CDR1 MDHEN and CDR2 SYDVKM. Trimming at V came to 6 bases and at J to 5 bases, leaving 9 bases not matched to a gene. This CDR3 has 14 residues. In DNA form, the CDR3 reads TGTGCCAGCAGGACAGGGCAGGACCGTTATGGCTACACCTTC. Translated: CASRTGQDRYGYTF.